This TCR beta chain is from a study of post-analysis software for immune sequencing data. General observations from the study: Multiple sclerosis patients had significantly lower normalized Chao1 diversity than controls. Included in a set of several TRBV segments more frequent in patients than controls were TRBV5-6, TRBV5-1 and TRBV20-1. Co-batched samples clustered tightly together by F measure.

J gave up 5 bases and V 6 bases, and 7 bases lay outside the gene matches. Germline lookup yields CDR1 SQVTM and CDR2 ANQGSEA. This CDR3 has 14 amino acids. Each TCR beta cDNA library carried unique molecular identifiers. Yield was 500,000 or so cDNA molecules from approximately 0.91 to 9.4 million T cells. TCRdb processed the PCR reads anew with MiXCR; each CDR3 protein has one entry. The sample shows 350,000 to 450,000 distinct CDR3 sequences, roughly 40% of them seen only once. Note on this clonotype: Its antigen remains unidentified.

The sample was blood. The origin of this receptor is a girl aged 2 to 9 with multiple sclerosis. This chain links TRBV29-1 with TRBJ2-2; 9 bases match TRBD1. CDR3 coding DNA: TGCAGCGTCCGATGGGACAGGGCGACCGGGGAGCTGTTTTTT. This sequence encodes CSVRWDRATGELFF.